These T cell receptor beta chains were read from a single sample in a study of blood T cell repertoires in COVID-19. The protocol was immunoSEQ multiplex PCR, while the TCRdb copy is restricted to in-frame clones and leaves out a portion. The sample contains 150,000 to 180,000 clones, 70% to 90% of which appear only once. Sequenced input: peripheral blood. Source of these receptors: a woman in her sixties with COVID-19, enrolled during active disease. CDR3s include the opening cysteine and the closing phenylalanine or tryptophan. Each record gives: J gene, V gene, D gene, clone size, CDR3 protein, CDR3 DNA. D genes are given only for firm matches. The size field is filled for only some rows; it gives once, few, many or a size class.

TRBJ2-7 | TRBV5-6 | NA | NA | CASSYRTGLLYEQYF | TGTGCCAGCAGCTACCGGACCGGACTACTCTACGAGCAGTACTTC
TRBJ1-6 | TRBV18 | TRBD1 | NA | CASSPLQGDSPLHF | TGTGCCAGCTCACCCCTCCAGGGGGATTCACCCCTCCACTTT
TRBJ2-7 | TRBV5-1 | TRBD1 | NA | CASSLAGTGGREQYF | TGCGCCAGCAGCTTGGCCGGGACAGGGGGACGGGAGCAGTACTTC
TRBJ2-1 | TRBV5-1 | TRBD2 | NA | CASSPVPGTSGSSSYNEQFF | TGCGCCAGCAGCCCCGTTCCCGGGACTAGCGGGAGTAGCTCCTACAATGAGCAGTTCTTC
TRBJ1-1 | TRBV7-9 | TRBD1 | once | CASSQGQGMNTEAFF | TGTGCCAGCAGCCAAGGACAGGGGATGAACACTGAAGCTTTCTTT
TRBJ1-6 | TRBV18 | TRBD1 | few | CASSGRDRVNSPLHF | TGTGCCAGCTCAGGCCGGGACAGGGTTAATTCACCCCTCCACTTT
TRBJ1-5 | TRBV6-6 | NA | NA | CASVGLTLDQPQHF | TGTGCCAGCGTCGGCCTGACTTTAGATCAGCCCCAGCATTTT
TRBJ2-1 | TRBV27 | NA | NA | CASSPFGRSSYNEQFF | TGTGCCAGCAGCCCCTTCGGAAGGAGCTCCTACAATGAGCAGTTCTTC
TRBJ2-3 | TRBV3-1/TRBV3-2 | TRBD2 | NA | CASSSGLAGGRPDTQYF | TGTGCCAGCAGCTCCGGACTAGCGGGGGGGCGACCAGATACGCAGTATTTT
TRBJ2-5 | TRBV9 | NA | NA | CASSAGDSRPRETQYF | TGTGCCAGCAGCGCGGGGGACTCCCGGCCACGGGAGACCCAGTACTTC
TRBJ1-5 | TRBV2 | NA | NA | CASRAISGPNQPQHF | TGTGCCAGCAGGGCTATTTCAGGGCCTAATCAGCCCCAGCATTTT
TRBJ1-1 | TRBV10-3 | NA | once | CAIEGEINTEAFF | TGTGCCATTGAGGGAGAGATCAACACTGAAGCTTTCTTT
TRBJ1-5 | TRBV23-1 | TRBD1 | NA | CASIVGQGNQPQHF | TGCGCCAGCATTGTGGGACAGGGGAATCAGCCCCAGCATTTT
TRBJ1-2 | TRBV5-8 | TRBD1 | once | CASSLIQGAGYTF | TGTGCCAGCAGCTTGATACAGGGGGCTGGCTACACCTTC
TRBJ2-1 | TRBV24-1 | NA | few | CATSALNEQFF | TGTGCCACCAGTGCTCTCAATGAGCAGTTCTTC
TRBJ1-6 | TRBV9 | TRBD1 | NA | CASSARGQGLNNSPLHF | TGTGCCAGCAGCGCGAGGGGACAGGGGTTGAATAATTCACCCCTCCACTTT
TRBJ2-2 | TRBV7-2 | NA | NA | CASSLGSGTGELFF | TGTGCCAGCAGCTTAGGGAGCGGGACCGGGGAGCTGTTTTTT
TRBJ2-7 | TRBV11-2 | NA | NA | CASSPTTTYEQYF | TGTGCCAGCAGCCCGACGACAACCTACGAGCAGTACTTC
TRBJ2-3 | TRBV29-1 | TRBD2 | NA | CSVGRGGPTDTQYF | TGCAGCGTTGGGCGGGGGGGGCCCACAGATACGCAGTATTTT
TRBJ1-6 | TRBV5-1 | TRBD1 | NA | CASSPDGQGNSPLHF | TGCGCCAGCAGCCCGGATGGACAGGGCAATTCACCCCTCCACTTT
TRBJ1-1 | TRBV28 | NA | NA | CASSLEGVWTEAFF | TGTGCCAGCAGTTTAGAGGGGGTTTGGACTGAAGCTTTCTTT
TRBJ2-5 | TRBV2 | NA | NA | CASSPGIQETQYF | TGTGCCAGCAGTCCCGGGATCCAAGAGACCCAGTACTTC
TRBJ1-1 | TRBV7-2 | NA | NA | CASSPLRGRTEAFF | TGTGCCAGCAGCCCCCTGAGGGGGAGAACTGAAGCTTTCTTT
TRBJ2-3 | TRBV19 | NA | NA | CASSIEGPGGLGDTQYF | TGTGCCAGTAGTATAGAAGGTCCAGGCGGACTTGGAGATACGCAGTATTTT
TRBJ1-2 | TRBV19 | TRBD1 | NA | CASNGGAQGAYGYTF | TGTGCCAGTAATGGGGGGGCCCAGGGGGCCTATGGCTACACCTTC
TRBJ2-4 | TRBV7-2 | TRBD2 | NA | CASSGLAGVYYIQYF | TGTGCCAGCAGCGGACTAGCGGGAGTATATTACATTCAGTACTTC
TRBJ2-3 | TRBV6-5 | TRBD1 | NA | CASSSRDRAPADTQYF | TGTGCCAGCAGTTCCCGGGACAGGGCCCCGGCAGATACGCAGTATTTT
TRBJ1-2 | TRBV19 | NA | once | CASSPSPQRNYGYTF | TGTGCCAGTAGTCCCAGTCCCCAGCGGAACTATGGCTACACCTTC
TRBJ2-7 | TRBV6-5 | NA | NA | CASSYSLGNEQYF | TGTGCCAGCAGTTACTCCCTCGGGAACGAGCAGTACTTC
TRBJ2-1 | TRBV7-8 | NA | NA | CASSSQNEQFF | TGTGCCAGCAGCTCTCAGAATGAGCAGTTCTTC
TRBJ1-2 | TRBV15 | TRBD1 | NA | CATSRPTGQGKYGYTF | TGTGCCACCAGCAGACCCACCGGACAGGGGAAATATGGCTACACCTTC
TRBJ2-3 | TRBV5-8 | TRBD2 | NA | CASSSGTSGTDTQYF | TGTGCCAGCAGCTCCGGGACTAGCGGCACAGATACGCAGTATTTT
TRBJ1-1 | TRBV29-1 | NA | NA | CSVEGRQHTEAFF | TGCAGCGTTGAAGGGAGACAGCACACTGAAGCTTTCTTT
TRBJ1-6 | TRBV27 | NA | NA | CASSSGVPGSPLHF | TGTGCCAGCAGTTCTGGGGTCCCGGGATCACCCCTCCACTTT
TRBJ1-2 | TRBV29-1 | NA | once | CSVAGYGYTF | TGCAGCGTTGCAGGCTATGGCTACACCTTC
TRBJ1-6 | TRBV7-9 | NA | few | CASSSSGETSPLHF | TGTGCCAGCAGCTCCTCAGGGGAAACTTCACCCCTCCACTTT
TRBJ2-7 | TRBV7-8 | TRBD1 | few | CASSSDRGRSPSYEQYF | TGTGCCAGCAGTTCCGACAGGGGGCGGTCCCCCTCCTACGAGCAGTACTTC
TRBJ1-2 | TRBV18 | TRBD1 | NA | CASSSGTGGNGYTF | TGTGCCAGCTCGTCCGGGACAGGGGGCAATGGCTACACCTTC
TRBJ2-4 | TRBV30 | NA | NA | CAWSVKNGDIQYF | TGTGCCTGGAGTGTAAAAAACGGGGACATTCAGTACTTC
TRBJ1-3 | TRBV19 | NA | NA | CASSVTGDSGNTIYF | TGTGCCAGTAGTGTGACAGGTGACTCTGGAAACACCATATATTTT
TRBJ2-1 | TRBV7-2 | TRBD2 | NA | CASSLRASGTVDEQFF | TGTGCCAGCAGCTTAAGGGCTAGCGGGACGGTCGATGAGCAGTTCTTC
TRBJ2-3 | TRBV20-1 | TRBD2 | NA | CSASIREGGDTQYF | TGCAGTGCTAGTATCCGGGAGGGGGGAGATACGCAGTATTTT
TRBJ2-7 | TRBV19 | NA | few | CASSLGHRGSEQYF | TGTGCCAGTAGTCTAGGTCACCGTGGCTCCGAGCAGTACTTC
TRBJ1-2 | TRBV19 | NA | NA | CASNKANYGYTF | TGTGCCAGTAACAAAGCTAACTATGGCTACACCTTC
TRBJ2-6 | TRBV19 | TRBD1 | NA | CASRTGPSGANVLTF | TGTGCCAGTAGGACAGGGCCCTCTGGGGCCAACGTCCTGACTTTC
TRBJ1-1 | TRBV18 | TRBD1 | once | CASSPGQGALATEAFF | TGTGCCAGCTCTCCGGGACAGGGGGCGTTGGCCACTGAAGCTTTCTTT
TRBJ2-7 | TRBV5-1 | NA | NA | CASSLAGGGPSYEQYF | TGCGCCAGCAGCTTGGCCGGTGGAGGGCCCTCCTACGAGCAGTACTTC
TRBJ1-6 | TRBV28 | NA | NA | CASSPDSNSPLHF | TGTGCCAGCTCCCCGGACAGTAATTCACCCCTCCACTTT
TRBJ2-3 | TRBV12-5 | TRBD1 | NA | CASGLLTGTGTPDTQYF | TGTGCTAGTGGTTTGCTAACCGGGACAGGGACCCCAGATACGCAGTATTTT
TRBJ1-2 | TRBV4-1 | NA | NA | CASSPRRGDTYGYTF | TGCGCCAGCAGCCCCAGACGGGGGGATACCTATGGCTACACCTTC
TRBJ2-5 | TRBV19 | NA | NA | CASSRGLGQETQYF | TGTGCCAGTAGTAGGGGGCTAGGGCAAGAGACCCAGTACTTC
TRBJ2-3 | TRBV30 | TRBD2 | NA | CAWTTGGSTDTQYF | TGTGCCTGGACTACCGGGGGGAGCACAGATACGCAGTATTTT